Below, 23 T cell receptor beta chains from the same sample are listed, as sequenced in a study of response to subunit inactivated influenza vaccine. In TCRdb, the RT-PCR reads were re-called with MiXCR into one record per CDR3 protein. Of 550,000 to 650,000 distinct CDR3 sequences in the sample, over 9.5% are singletons; the top ten hold 10% to 13%. The sequenced sample was PBMCs from blood, obtained on the day of vaccination. The receptors stem from a man aged 45-60 years who received an inactivated influenza vaccine.

This chain uses TRBV7-8 with TRBJ2-3; 9 bases line up with TRBD2. Trimming took 1 base from V and 1 from J; bases not matched to a gene: 15. Germline CDR1 reads SGHVS; CDR2 reads FQNEAQ. This CDR3 region has 20 residues. Here the CDR3 reads CASSLVVMWGSGGRTDTQYF. CDR3 coding DNA: TGTGCCAGCAGCTTAGTAGTAATGTGGGGTAGCGGGGGTCGCACAGATACGCAGTATTTT.

The V and J genes are TRBV20-1 and TRBJ2-7; 16 positions match TRBD2. This CDR3 has 15 residues. Germline V gene data show CDR1 as DFQATT and CDR2 as SNEGSKA (reference sequence). With V trimmed by 3 bases and J by 6 bases, 5 bases remained unmatched. DNA of the CDR3: TGCAGTGCTAGGGGACTAGCGGGGGGGCCTGGCGAGCAGTACTTC. Residues: CSARGLAGGPGEQYF.

This clonotype was seen only a few times. This chain connects TRBV11-2 to TRBJ2-2; tentatively, D is TRBD1 or TRBD2 (5 bases each). V shed 1 base and J shed 0 bases, with 21 bases lying between them. This CDR3 region has 20 residues. Germline values: CDR1 SGHAT, CDR2 FQNNGV. Here the CDR3 DNA reads TGTGCCAGCAGCTTAGTCTGGATCCCCTGGGACGGAACGAACACCGGGGAGCTGTTTTTT. Translated: CASSLVWIPWDGTNTGELFF.

This clonotype turned up a few times. This rearrangement joins TRBV7-6 to TRBJ1-1; maybe TRBD1 (5 bases). This CDR3 is 13 amino acids long. V lost 0 bases and J lost 5, with 7 bases in between. Germline V gene sequence: CDR1 SGHVS, CDR2 FNYEAQ. CDR3: CASSLAGQTEAFF. DNA for the CDR3: TGTGCCAGCAGCTTAGCTGGACAAACTGAAGCTTTCTTT.

The chain employs TRBV4-1 and TRBJ2-4; 16 positions agree with TRBD2. Germline values: CDR1 MGHRA, CDR2 YSYEKL. V lost 3 bases to trimming and J lost 15 bases; unmatched junction nucleotides: 14. This CDR3 is built from 17 residues. In nucleotides, the CDR3 is TGCGCCAGCAGCCAGACCGATAGGGGACTAGCGGGGGGGCTCTCGTACTTC. It codes for CASSQTDRGLAGGLSYF.

The table lists this clonotype with many counts. V gene TRBV6-6 combines with J gene TRBJ1-2; TRBD1 agrees at 7 bases. Germline V gene lookup returns CDR1 MNHNY and CDR2 SVGAGI (reference sequence). This CDR3 is 13 amino acids long. Trimming cost V 4 bases and J 4 bases; bases outside gene matches: 3. CDR3 amino acids: CASSSRDSYGYTF. The CDR3 bases are TGTGCCAGCAGTTCCCGGGACAGCTATGGCTACACCTTC.

The V and J genes are TRBV6-1 and TRBJ2-5, with a tentative D call TRBD2 (7 bases). This CDR3 spans 15 amino acids. Germline assignment: CDR1 MNHNS and CDR2 SASEGT. Trimming pared 10 bases from V and 7 bases from J, leaving 25 bases between. The DNA for the CDR3 is TGTGCCACCCACGAGGGGCGGGGGCCCACCAGGACCCAGTACTTC. As protein: CATHEGRGPTRTQYF.

This clonotype was seen at least ten times. J is TRBJ1-1 and V is TRBV7-9; D is uncertain. This CDR3 is built from 14 residues. Trimming pared 2 bases from V and 1 base from J, leaving 8 bases between. Germline CDR1 and CDR2: SEHNR and FQNEAQ (reference sequence). The CDR3 nucleotides read TGTGCCAGCAGCTTATTGGCAGGGAACACTGAAGCTTTCTTT. This gives the protein CASSLLAGNTEAFF.

This clonotype was found once. The V gene is TRBV20-1, the J gene TRBJ2-3; possible D gene TRBD1, 5 bases. V was pared by 5 bases and J by 0 bases, with 15 bases between. Germline lookup yields CDR1 DFQATT and CDR2 SNEGSKA (reference sequence). There are 15 residues in the CDR3. The CDR3 here is CSAPRQHRSTDTQYF. The CDR3 nucleotides are TGCAGTGCTCCACGACAGCACCGTAGCACAGATACGCAGTATTTT.

This clonotype was seen more than once but under ten times. The chain recombines TRBV6-1 with TRBJ1-5; 7 nucleotides line up with TRBD1. The germline V gene encodes CDR1 MNHNS and CDR2 SASEGT. The CDR3 has 15 amino acids. The V segment lost 6 bases and the J segment 1 base; nucleotides outside the gene matches: 6. The CDR3 is CASRTTGWSNQPQHF. DNA of the CDR3: TGTGCCAGCAGAACGACAGGGTGGAGCAATCAGCCCCAGCATTTT.

This clonotype was detected a few times. V and J are TRBV10-3 and TRBJ2-2; 9 nucleotides match TRBD2. There are 16 residues in the CDR3. V gave up 2 bases and J gave up 4 bases; unmatched junction bases: 5. Germline CDR1 reads ENHRY; CDR2 reads SYGVKD. The CDR3 nucleotides are TGTGCCATCAGTGAGAGTCTAGCGGGAATCACCGGGGAGCTGTTTTTT. Translation: CAISESLAGITGELFF.

In its sample, this clonotype was seen many times. J is TRBJ2-7 and V is TRBV11-2; TRBD1 aligns across 9 bases. The CDR3 totals 16 residues. Germline V gene sequence: CDR1 SGHAT, CDR2 FQNNGV. After removal of 4 bases from V and 3 bases from J, the junction contained 10 bases not matched to a gene. CDR3 in amino acids: CASSSLAGQGGYEQYF. In nucleotides, the CDR3 is TGTGCCAGCAGCTCCCTGGCGGGACAGGGAGGCTACGAGCAGTACTTC.

Many counts were recorded for this clonotype. The rearrangement links TRBV12-3 or TRBV12-4 to TRBJ2-1; possibly TRBD1 for D (5 bases). Trimming removed 3 bases from V and 0 bases from J, with 9 bases in between. The CDR3 length is 15 residues. CDR3 loop: CASSLGPISYNEQFF. Written as DNA, the CDR3 is TGTGCCAGCAGTTTGGGGCCGATCTCCTACAATGAGCAGTTCTTC.

The table lists this clonotype with a few counts. The chain combines TRBV27 with TRBJ2-5; D might be TRBD1 (6 bases). V lost 3 bases to trimming and J lost 5 bases, with 16 bases between them. The CDR3 contains 15 residues. Germline CDR1 MNHEY, CDR2 SMNVEV (reference sequence). CDR3 sequence: CASSFSPGALETQYF. For the CDR3, the DNA is TGTGCCAGCAGTTTCTCCCCAGGGGCACTGGAGACCCAGTACTTC.

This clonotype was detected a few times. The V gene is TRBV7-2, the J gene TRBJ2-1; D gene ambiguous. CDR1 and CDR2 from the germline V gene are SGHTA and FQGNSA. The V end lost 5 bases, the J end lost 9 bases, and 11 bases lay between the germline ends. The length of the CDR3 is 12 residues. CDR3 residues: CASSRKGGEQFF. In nucleotides, the CDR3 is TGTGCCAGCAGCCGAAAGGGTGGTGAGCAGTTCTTC.

The gene calls are TRBV20-1 and TRBJ2-3; 13 positions agree with TRBD2. From germline, CDR1 is DFQATT and CDR2 SNEGSKA (reference sequence). V lost 6 bases, J lost 4 bases, and 4 bases stayed unmatched. The CDR3 sequence is 14 residues long. The CDR3 loop is CSARTSGGSDTQYF. CDR3 nucleotide sequence: TGCAGTGCAAGGACTAGCGGGGGTTCAGATACGCAGTATTTT.

The chain recombines TRBV7-2 with TRBJ2-1, with 7 bases matching TRBD1. This CDR3 is built from 13 residues. The junction had 11 bases not matched to a gene; V was cut back by 9 bases and J by 9 bases. CDR1 is SGHTA, CDR2 FQGNSA, per germline. The CDR3: CARSPDRFGEQFF. The CDR3 DNA reads as TGTGCCAGGAGCCCGGACAGGTTCGGTGAGCAGTTCTTC.

This chain joins TRBV20-1 and TRBJ1-5; D is perhaps TRBD1 (5 bases). This CDR3 is built from 18 residues. The V end lost 1 base, the J end lost 0 bases, and 19 bases lay between the germline ends. The germline CDR1 and CDR2 sequences are DFQATT and SNEGSKA (reference sequence). The CDR3 nucleotides read TGCAGTGCTAGAGTAGTTGGTTCGGGGGTGTATAGCAATCAGCCCCAGCATTTT. This gives the protein CSARVVGSGVYSNQPQHF.

The V and J genes are TRBV28 and TRBJ2-2, with 10 bases matching TRBD2. This CDR3 is 16 amino acids long. Unmatched junction bases numbered 5, after V lost 3 bases and J lost 4 bases. Germline CDR1 and CDR2: MDHEN and SYDVKM. Here the CDR3 DNA reads TGTGCCAGCAGTTTCGTGACTAGCGGGCTCACCGGGGAGCTGTTTTTT. It specifies CASSFVTSGLTGELFF. Complete variable domain (other parts from reference TRBV28 and TRBJ2-2): DVKVTQSSRYLVKRTGEKVFLECVQDMDHENMFWYRQDPGLGLRLIYFSYDVKMKEKGDIPEGYSVSREKKERFSLILESASTNQTSMYLCASSFVTSGLTGELFFGEGSRLTVL.

The chain links TRBV10-3 to TRBJ1-2, with a tentative D call TRBD1 (5 bases). Germline V gives CDR1 ENHRY, CDR2 SYGVKD. Trimming removed 3 bases from V and 6 bases from J, with 14 bases in between. CDR3 length: 14 amino acids. CDR3 nucleotides: TGTGCCATCAGTGAAGGGGCGGAACTTAATGGCTACACCTTC. Its translation: CAISEGAELNGYTF.

This clonotype was seen a few times. The rearrangement uses TRBV20-1 and TRBJ2-1; D uncertain. Germline V CDR1 and CDR2: DFQATT, SNEGSKA (reference sequence). The CDR3 is 12 residues long. V was pared by 3 bases and J by 5 bases, with 8 bases between. The CDR3 DNA is TGCAGTGCTAGGATGCAGCACAATGAGCAGTTCTTC. Protein: CSARMQHNEQFF.

Ten or more counts support this clonotype. This chain joins TRBV7-9 and TRBJ2-7, with 12 bases that match TRBD2. The CDR3 length is 17 residues. Germline lookup yields CDR1 SEHNR and CDR2 FQNEAQ (reference sequence). Trimming at V came to 2 bases and at J to 2 bases, leaving 7 bases not matched to a gene. This CDR3 is CASSLTHRTSGAYEQYF. As DNA, the CDR3 is TGTGCCAGCAGCTTAACCCACCGGACTAGCGGGGCCTACGAGCAGTACTTC.

The chain couples TRBV27 to TRBJ2-3, with 9 bases aligning to TRBD2. V gave up 6 bases and J gave up 2 bases; unmatched junction bases: 12. This CDR3 spans 17 amino acids. Germline lookup yields CDR1 MNHEY and CDR2 SMNVEV (reference sequence). CDR3 residues: CASRQTPLAGNTDTQYF. CDR3 nucleotides: TGTGCCAGCAGGCAGACCCCCCTAGCGGGAAACACAGATACGCAGTATTTT.